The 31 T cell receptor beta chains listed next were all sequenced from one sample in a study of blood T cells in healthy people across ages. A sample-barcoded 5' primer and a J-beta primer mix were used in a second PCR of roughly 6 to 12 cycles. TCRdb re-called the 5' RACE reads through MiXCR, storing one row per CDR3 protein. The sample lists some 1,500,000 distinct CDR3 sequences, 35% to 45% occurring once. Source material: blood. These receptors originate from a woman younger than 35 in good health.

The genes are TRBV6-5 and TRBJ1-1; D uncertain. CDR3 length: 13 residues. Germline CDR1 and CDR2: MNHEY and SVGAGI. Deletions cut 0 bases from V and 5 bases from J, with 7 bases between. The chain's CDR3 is CASSYSADTEAFF. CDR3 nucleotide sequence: TGTGCCAGCAGTTACTCTGCGGATACTGAAGCTTTCTTT.

CDR3 in DNA: TGTGCCAGCACCATTCAGGGGAGCAATCAGCCCCAGCATTTT. Translation: CASTIQGSNQPQHF. V and J are TRBV6-2 or TRBV6-3 and TRBJ1-5; D possibly corresponds to TRBD1 (6 bases). The CDR3 totals 14 residues. Trimming shortened V by 7 bases and J by 1 base, and 11 bases separated the two germline ends. Germline values: CDR1 MNHEY, CDR2 SVGEGT.

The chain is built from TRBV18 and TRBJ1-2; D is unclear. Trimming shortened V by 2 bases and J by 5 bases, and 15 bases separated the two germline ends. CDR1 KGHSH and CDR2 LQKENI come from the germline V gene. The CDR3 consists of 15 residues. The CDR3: CASSPESGDPYGYTF. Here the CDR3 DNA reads TGTGCCAGCTCACCAGAAAGTGGGGATCCTTATGGCTACACCTTC.

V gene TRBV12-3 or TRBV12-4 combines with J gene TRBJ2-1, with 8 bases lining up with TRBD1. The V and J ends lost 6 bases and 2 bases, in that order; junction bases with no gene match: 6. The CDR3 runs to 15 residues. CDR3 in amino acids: CASRFRTGTYNEQFF. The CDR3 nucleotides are TGTGCCAGCAGATTCCGGACAGGGACCTACAATGAGCAGTTCTTC.

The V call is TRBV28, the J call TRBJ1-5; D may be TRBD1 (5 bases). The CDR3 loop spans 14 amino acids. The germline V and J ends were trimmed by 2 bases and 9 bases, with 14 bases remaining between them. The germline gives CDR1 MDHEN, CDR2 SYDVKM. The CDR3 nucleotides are TGTGCCAGCAGTTTAACGGTCACCGGGGGGCCCCAGCATTTT. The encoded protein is CASSLTVTGGPQHF.

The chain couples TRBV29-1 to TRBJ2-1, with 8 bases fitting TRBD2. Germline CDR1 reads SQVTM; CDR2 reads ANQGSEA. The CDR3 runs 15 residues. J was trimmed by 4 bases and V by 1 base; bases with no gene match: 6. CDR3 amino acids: CSVEGAGGGYNEQFF. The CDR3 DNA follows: TGCAGCGTTGAAGGGGCGGGAGGAGGGTACAATGAGCAGTTCTTC.

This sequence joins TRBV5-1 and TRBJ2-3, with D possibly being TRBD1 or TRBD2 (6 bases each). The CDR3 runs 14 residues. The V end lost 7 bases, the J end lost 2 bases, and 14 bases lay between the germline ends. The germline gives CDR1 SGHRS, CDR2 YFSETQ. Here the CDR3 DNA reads TGCGCCAGCGCCCCGAGGGGGGTCACAGATACGCAGTATTTT. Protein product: CASAPRGVTDTQYF. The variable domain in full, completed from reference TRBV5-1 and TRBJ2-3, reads KAGVTQTPRYLIKTRGQQVTLSCSPISGHRSVSWYQQTPGQGLQFLFEYFSETQRNKGNFPGRFSGRQFSNSRSEMNVSTLELGDSALYLCASAPRGVTDTQYFGPGTRLTVL.

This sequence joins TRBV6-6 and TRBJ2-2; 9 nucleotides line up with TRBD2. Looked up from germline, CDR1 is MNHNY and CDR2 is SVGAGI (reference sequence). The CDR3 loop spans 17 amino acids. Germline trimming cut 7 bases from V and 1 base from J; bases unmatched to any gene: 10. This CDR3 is CASNHGGGAGNTGELFF. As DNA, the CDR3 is TGTGCCAGCAACCACGGCGGGGGGGCTGGGAACACCGGGGAGCTGTTTTTT.

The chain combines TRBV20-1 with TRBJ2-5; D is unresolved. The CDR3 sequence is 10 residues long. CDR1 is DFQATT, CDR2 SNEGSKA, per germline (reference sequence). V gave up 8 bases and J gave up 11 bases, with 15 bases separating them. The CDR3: CSYGVNEQYF. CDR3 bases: TGCAGTTACGGCGTCAATGAGCAGTACTTC.

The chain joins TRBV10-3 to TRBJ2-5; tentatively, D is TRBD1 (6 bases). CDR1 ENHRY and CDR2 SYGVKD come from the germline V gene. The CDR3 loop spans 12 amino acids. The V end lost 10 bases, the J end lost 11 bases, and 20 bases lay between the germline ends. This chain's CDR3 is CATRPTGSEQYF. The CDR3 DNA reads TGTGCCACCCGACCGACAGGTAGTGAGCAGTACTTC.

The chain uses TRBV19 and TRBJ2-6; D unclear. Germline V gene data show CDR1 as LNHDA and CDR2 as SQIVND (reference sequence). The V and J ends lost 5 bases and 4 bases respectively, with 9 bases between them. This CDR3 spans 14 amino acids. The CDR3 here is CASSGSWGANVLTF. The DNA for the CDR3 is TGTGCCAGTAGTGGATCGTGGGGGGCCAACGTCCTGACTTTC.

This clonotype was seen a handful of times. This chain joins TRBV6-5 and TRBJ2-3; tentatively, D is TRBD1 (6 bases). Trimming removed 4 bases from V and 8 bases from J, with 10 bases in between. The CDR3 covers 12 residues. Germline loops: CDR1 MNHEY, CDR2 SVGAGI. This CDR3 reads CASSSGAGTQYF. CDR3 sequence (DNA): TGTGCCAGCAGTTCAGGGGCAGGTACGCAGTATTTT.

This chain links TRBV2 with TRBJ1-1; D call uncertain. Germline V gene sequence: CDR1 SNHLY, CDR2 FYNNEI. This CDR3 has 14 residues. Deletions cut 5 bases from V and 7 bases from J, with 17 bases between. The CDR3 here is CASSPDMNGSEAFF. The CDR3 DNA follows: TGTGCCAGCAGTCCCGACATGAACGGGAGTGAAGCTTTCTTT.

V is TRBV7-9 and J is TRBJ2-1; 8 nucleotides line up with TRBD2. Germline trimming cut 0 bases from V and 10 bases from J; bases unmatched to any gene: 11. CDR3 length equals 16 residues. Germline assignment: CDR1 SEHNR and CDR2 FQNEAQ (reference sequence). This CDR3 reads CASSLAGSGVSREQFF. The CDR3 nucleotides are TGTGCCAGCAGCTTAGCCGGTAGCGGGGTCTCCAGAGAGCAGTTCTTC.

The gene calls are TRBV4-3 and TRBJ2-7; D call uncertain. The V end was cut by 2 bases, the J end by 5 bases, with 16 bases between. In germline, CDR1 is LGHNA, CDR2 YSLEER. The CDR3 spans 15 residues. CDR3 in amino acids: CASSQSVSLTNEQYF. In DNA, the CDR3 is TGCGCCAGCAGCCAAAGTGTCTCCCTCACCAACGAGCAGTACTTC.

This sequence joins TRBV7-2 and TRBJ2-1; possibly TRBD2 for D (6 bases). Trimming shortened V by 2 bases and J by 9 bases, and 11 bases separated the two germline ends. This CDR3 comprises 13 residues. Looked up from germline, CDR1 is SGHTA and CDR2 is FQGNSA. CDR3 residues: CASSLMRGGEQFF. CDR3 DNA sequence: TGTGCCAGCAGCTTAATGCGGGGCGGTGAGCAGTTCTTC.

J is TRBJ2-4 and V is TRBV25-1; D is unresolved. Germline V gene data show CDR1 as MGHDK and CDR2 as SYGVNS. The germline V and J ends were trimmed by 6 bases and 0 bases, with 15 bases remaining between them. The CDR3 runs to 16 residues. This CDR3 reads CASRRGTVVAKNIQYF. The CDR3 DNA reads TGTGCCAGCAGAAGAGGAACGGTAGTAGCCAAAAACATTCAGTACTTC.

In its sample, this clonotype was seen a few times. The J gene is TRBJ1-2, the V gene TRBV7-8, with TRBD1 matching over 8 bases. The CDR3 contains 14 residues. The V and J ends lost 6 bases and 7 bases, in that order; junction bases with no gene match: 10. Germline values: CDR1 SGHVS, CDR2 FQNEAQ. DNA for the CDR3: TGTGCCAGCAGTGAGGACAGGGTGGGGCTTGGCTACACCTTC. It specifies CASSEDRVGLGYTF.

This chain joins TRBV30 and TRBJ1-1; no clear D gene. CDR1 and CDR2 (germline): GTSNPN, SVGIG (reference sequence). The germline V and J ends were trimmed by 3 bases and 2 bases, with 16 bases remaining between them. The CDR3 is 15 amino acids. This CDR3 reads CAWSSPLIVNTEAFF. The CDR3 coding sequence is TGTGCCTGGAGCTCACCCCTGATTGTAAACACTGAAGCTTTCTTT. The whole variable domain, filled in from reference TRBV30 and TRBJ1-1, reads SQTIHQWPATLVQPVGSPLSLECTVEGTSNPNLYWYRQAAGRGLQLLFYSVGIGQISSEVPQNLSASRPQDRQFILSSKKLLLSDSGFYLCAWSSPLIVNTEAFFGQGTRLTVV.

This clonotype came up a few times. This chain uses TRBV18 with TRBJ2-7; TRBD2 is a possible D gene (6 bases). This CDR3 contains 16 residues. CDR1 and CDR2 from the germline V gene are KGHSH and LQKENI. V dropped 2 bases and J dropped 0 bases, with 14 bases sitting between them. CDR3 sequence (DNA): TGTGCCAGCTCACCAAAGCAGCGGGCGAGCTCCTACGAGCAGTACTTC. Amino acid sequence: CASSPKQRASSYEQYF. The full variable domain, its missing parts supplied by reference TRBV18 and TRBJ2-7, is NAGVMQNPRHLVRRRGQEARLRCSPMKGHSHVYWYRQLPEEGLKFMVYLQKENIIDESGMPKERFSAEFPKEGPSILRIQQVVRGDSAAYFCASSPKQRASSYEQYFGPGTRLTVT.

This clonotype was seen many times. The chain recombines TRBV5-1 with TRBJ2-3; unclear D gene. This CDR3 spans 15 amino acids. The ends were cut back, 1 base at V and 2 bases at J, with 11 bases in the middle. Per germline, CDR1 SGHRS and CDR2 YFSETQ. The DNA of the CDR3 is TGCGCCAGCAGCTTGAGGTCGGACCACACAGATACGCAGTATTTT. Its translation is CASSLRSDHTDTQYF.

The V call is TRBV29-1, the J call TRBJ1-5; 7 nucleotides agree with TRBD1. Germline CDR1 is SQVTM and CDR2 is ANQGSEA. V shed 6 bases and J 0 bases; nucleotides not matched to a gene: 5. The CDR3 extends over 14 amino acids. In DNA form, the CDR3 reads TGCAGCGTAAAGACAGGGAATAGCAATCAGCCCCAGCATTTT. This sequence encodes CSVKTGNSNQPQHF.

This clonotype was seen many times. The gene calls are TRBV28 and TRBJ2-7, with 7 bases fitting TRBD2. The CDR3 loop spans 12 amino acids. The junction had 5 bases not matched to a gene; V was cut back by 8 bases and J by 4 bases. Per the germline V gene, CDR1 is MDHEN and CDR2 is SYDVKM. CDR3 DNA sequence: TGTGCCAGCGGCGCTAGCGGTTACGAGCAGTACTTC. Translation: CASGASGYEQYF. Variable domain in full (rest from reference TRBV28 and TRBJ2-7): DVKVTQSSRYLVKRTGEKVFLECVQDMDHENMFWYRQDPGLGLRLIYFSYDVKMKEKGDIPEGYSVSREKKERFSLILESASTNQTSMYLCASGASGYEQYFGPGTRLTVT.

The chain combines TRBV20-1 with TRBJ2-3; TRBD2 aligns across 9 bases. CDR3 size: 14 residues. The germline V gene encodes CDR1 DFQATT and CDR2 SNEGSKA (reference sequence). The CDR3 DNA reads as TGCAGCGCGATAGCGGGAGTAGGCACAGATACGCAGTATTTT. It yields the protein CSAIAGVGTDTQYF.

Here the CDR3 reads CSATWDTEAFF. CDR3 DNA: TGCAGTGCTACCTGGGACACTGAAGCTTTCTTT. The gene calls are TRBV20-1 and TRBJ1-1; D call uncertain. Germline CDR1 and CDR2: DFQATT and SNEGSKA (reference sequence). The CDR3 contains 11 residues. V was pared by 4 bases and J by 3 bases, with 6 bases between.

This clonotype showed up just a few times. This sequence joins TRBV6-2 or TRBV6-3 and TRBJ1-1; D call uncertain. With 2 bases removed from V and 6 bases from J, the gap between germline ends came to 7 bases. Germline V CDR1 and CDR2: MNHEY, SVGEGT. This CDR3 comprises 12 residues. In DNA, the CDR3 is TGTGCCAGCAGTTACCCCACCTCTGAAGCTTTCTTT. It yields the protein CASSYPTSEAFF.

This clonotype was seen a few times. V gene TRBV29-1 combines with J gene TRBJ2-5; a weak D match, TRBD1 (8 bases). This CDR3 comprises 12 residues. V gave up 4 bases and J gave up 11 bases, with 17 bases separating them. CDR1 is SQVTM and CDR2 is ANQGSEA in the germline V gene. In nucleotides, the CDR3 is TGCAGCGTTGCTCAGGGGGCGGGAGAGCAGTACTTC. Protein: CSVAQGAGEQYF.

CDR3 coding DNA: TGTGCCAGCAGACAGGACAGGGGAGGACGCGAGCAGTACTTC. Residues: CASRQDRGGREQYF. The chain carries TRBV21-1 and TRBJ2-7; TRBD1 is the table's D call, not checked against the DNA. TRBV21-1 is annotated as a pseudogene. The CDR3 consists of 14 residues.

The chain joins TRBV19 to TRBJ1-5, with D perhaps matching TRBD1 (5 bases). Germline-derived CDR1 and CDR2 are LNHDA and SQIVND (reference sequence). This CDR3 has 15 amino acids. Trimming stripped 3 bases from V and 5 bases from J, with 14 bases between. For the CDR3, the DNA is TGTGCCAGTAGTATGGATCCGGGGGGTGATCAGCCCCAGCATTTT. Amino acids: CASSMDPGGDQPQHF.

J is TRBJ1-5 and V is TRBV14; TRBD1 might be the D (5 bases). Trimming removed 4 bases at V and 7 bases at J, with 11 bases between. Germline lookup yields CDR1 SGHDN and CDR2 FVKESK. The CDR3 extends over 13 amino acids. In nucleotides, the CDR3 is TGTGCCAGCAGCCGCGACAGTTGGCAGCCCCAGCATTTT. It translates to CASSRDSWQPQHF. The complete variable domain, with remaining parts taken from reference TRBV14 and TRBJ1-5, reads EAGVTQFPSHSVIEKGQTVTLRCDPISGHDNLYWYRRVMGKEIKFLLHFVKESKQDESGMPNNRFLAERTGGTYSTLKVQPAELEDSGVYFCASSRDSWQPQHFGDGTRLSIL.

The CDR3 region is CSVGGLGNQPQHF. CDR3 DNA sequence: TGCAGCGTTGGAGGCTTGGGGAATCAGCCCCAGCATTTT. V and J are TRBV29-1 and TRBJ1-5; D unclear. Germline CDR1 SQVTM, CDR2 ANQGSEA. Between the trimmed V and J ends, which lost 4 bases and 4 bases, there was a span of 11 bases. The CDR3 extends over 13 amino acids.